Following are 10 T cell receptor beta chains from one sample sequenced in a study of T cell repertoires and Cas9 in healthy adults. TCRdb keeps only in-frame clones here, not all; method: immunoSEQ multiplex PCR. The sample yields around 20,000 clones, roughly nine tenths seen once. What was sequenced was CD4+ effector T cells (CD127+, CD25-, CD137-, CD154-) from PBMCs; culture status not recorded. Every receptor here comes from a human donor in good health.

This clone has more than one count but fewer than ten. This chain joins TRBV7-9 and TRBJ1-6; 8 bases map to TRBD1. The CDR3 spans 19 residues. J was trimmed by 7 bases and V by 2 bases; bases with no gene match: 16. Per germline, CDR1 SEHNR and CDR2 FQNEAQ (reference sequence). CDR3 in amino acids: CASSLFGQGARRENSPLHF. The CDR3 DNA follows: TGTGCCAGCAGCTTATTCGGCCAGGGGGCCCGACGAGAGAATTCACCCCTCCACTTT.

This clone showed up just a few times. The rearrangement uses TRBV5-1 and TRBJ2-5; tentatively, D is TRBD1 or TRBD2 (5 bases each). Germline-derived CDR1 and CDR2 are SGHRS and YFSETQ. This CDR3 has 16 residues. With 4 bases removed from V and 2 bases from J, the gap between germline ends came to 18 bases. The CDR3 region is CASSAAPRGPQETQYF. The CDR3 DNA sequence: TGCGCCAGCAGCGCGGCTCCGAGGGGTCCACAAGAGACCCAGTACTTC.

About this clone: The germline gene is not matched at one end of the junction; a read error may be the cause. This chain uses TRBV30 with TRBJ1-2; D is unclear. Germline V lookup: CDR1 GTSNPN, CDR2 SVGIG (reference sequence). The CDR3 contains 14 residues. This CDR3 is CAWRRVTSNYGYTF. CDR3 bases: TGTGCATGGAGGAGGGTTACCTCTAACTATGGCTACACCTTC. Supplemented by reference TRBV30 and TRBJ1-2, the full variable domain reads SQTIHQWPATLVQPVGSPLSLECTVEGTSNPNLYWYRQAAGRGLQLLFYSVGIGQISSEVPQNLSASRPQDRQFILSSKKLLLSDSGFYLCAWRRVTSNYGYTFGSGTRLTVV.

This clone is a singleton in its sample. The chain uses TRBV5-8 and TRBJ2-1; 12 nucleotides line up with TRBD1. The CDR3 consists of 20 residues. V trimming: 3 bases; J trimming: 10 bases; junction bases outside the gene matches: 23. Germline V gives CDR1 SGHTS, CDR2 YDEGEE. The CDR3: CASSSLRGTGGLGPLNEQFF. CDR3 sequence (DNA): TGTGCCAGCAGCTCACTTAGGGGGACAGGGGGCTTGGGGCCCTTAAACGAGCAGTTCTTC.

The CDR3, as DNA: TGTGCCAGCAGTTCGTTCTCGCCGGGGGAGGACAATGAGCAGTTCTTC. Its protein product is CASSSFSPGEDNEQFF. The chain carries TRBV28 and TRBJ2-1; D might be TRBD2 (6 bases). The CDR3 sequence is 16 residues long. Between the trimmed V and J ends, which lost 4 bases and 5 bases, there was a span of 18 bases. Per the germline V gene, CDR1 is MDHEN and CDR2 is SYDVKM.

This clone appeared a single time. The genes are TRBV9 and TRBJ1-2, with 7 bases lining up with TRBD1. CDR1 is SGDLS, CDR2 YYNGEE, per germline. CDR3 length: 13 amino acids. With 4 bases clipped from V and 5 bases from J, the junction kept 5 bases outside the gene matches. The CDR3, as DNA: TGTGCCAGCAGCTCGGGACAGAATTATGGCTACACCTTC. It yields the protein CASSSGQNYGYTF.

CDR3 loop: CASSDVTGGRDTIYF. CDR3 in DNA: TGTGCCAGCAGTGATGTAACAGGGGGGAGGGACACCATATATTTT. The genes are TRBV6-1 and TRBJ1-3; 8 bases fit TRBD1. Germline V gene data show CDR1 as MNHNS and CDR2 as SASEGT. The CDR3 spans 15 residues. V trimming: 3 bases; J trimming: 8 bases; junction bases outside the gene matches: 9.

The chain joins TRBV9 to TRBJ2-1, with 7 bases that match TRBD2. Germline V gene sequence: CDR1 SGDLS, CDR2 YYNGEE. V trimming: 0 bases; J trimming: 8 bases; junction bases outside the gene matches: 8. CDR3 length equals 15 residues. The CDR3 loop is CASSVGGGTVYEQFF. The CDR3 region has the DNA TGTGCCAGCAGCGTAGGCGGGGGTACGGTCTATGAGCAGTTCTTC.

The J gene is TRBJ1-2, the V gene TRBV19; D perhaps matches TRBD1 (6 bases). The CDR3 loop spans 16 amino acids. The germline V and J ends were trimmed by 0 bases and 3 bases, with 14 bases remaining between them. Germline V lookup: CDR1 LNHDA, CDR2 SQIVND (reference sequence). The CDR3, as DNA: TGTGCCAGTAGTATAGATATTTCGGCAGGGGACTATGGCTACACCTTC. Amino acid sequence: CASSIDISAGDYGYTF. Variable domain in full (rest from reference TRBV19 and TRBJ1-2): DGGITQSPKYLFRKEGQNVTLSCEQNLNHDAMYWYRQDPGQGLRLIYYSQIVNDFQKGDIAEGYSVSREKKESFPLTVTSAQKNPTAFYLCASSIDISAGDYGYTFGSGTRLTVV.

The rearrangement joins TRBV6-4 to TRBJ1-5; D possibly corresponds to TRBD1 (6 bases). The CDR3 covers 14 residues. CDR1 and CDR2 (germline): MRHNA, SNTAGT. Trimming left V 2 bases short and J 6 bases short, with 11 bases between. Here the CDR3 reads CASSDVGGSQPQHF. The DNA for the CDR3 is TGTGCCAGCAGTGACGTGGGGGGCAGTCAGCCCCAGCATTTT.